This T cell receptor beta chain is drawn from a study of human T cells and chemical hapten exposure. This clonotype has just a few counts. Antigen: not known. Time point denoted: patch test 3, about 24 weeks after DPC sensitization. As for treatment: therapeutic diphenylcyclopropenone sensitization with weekly scalp DPC. Points from the study as a whole: Expanded TCRs were compared with controls, and the expanded TCRs formed significantly more large CDR3 similarity clusters.

Germline CDR1 is KGHSH and CDR2 is LQKENI. This CDR3 has 17 amino acids. The junction had 6 bases not matched to a gene; V was cut back by 2 bases and J by 0 bases. Library construction involved attaching unique molecular identifiers to individual cDNA molecules, which allowed quantitative, reproducible TCR counting. In the source study's methods: Between about 23,224 and 700,000 TCRs appeared in each sample, and the median stood at 95,638. TCRdb reprocessed the RACE reads with MiXCR, giving one entry per CDR3 protein. The V and J calls shown here were made by TCRdb, not taken from the authors' results. The sample yields over 70,000 distinct CDR3 sequences, 11% seen once.

The sequences come from whole blood, collected in connection with sensitization to the hapten diphenylcyclopropenone (DPC). The clonotype was recovered from a woman aged 25 to 39 with alopecia areata. Some clones in this sample may be carry-over from other donors' samples. The chain employs TRBV18 and TRBJ2-2; 7 nucleotides line up with TRBD1. CDR3 coding DNA: TGTGCCAGCTCACCATACATGCAGGGGGCGAACACCGGGGAGCTGTTTTTT. Its translation is CASSPYMQGANTGELFF.